This is a list of T cell receptor beta chains from one sample in a study of blood T cell repertoires in COVID-19. Method: immunoSEQ multiplex PCR; TCRdb's copy keeps in-frame clones and lacks some. The table has some 260,000 clones, around 88% seen once. The specimen was peripheral blood. These receptors came from a woman aged 25 to 39 with COVID-19, enrolled during active disease. The CDR3 runs from the conserved cysteine through the conserved F or W. D genes are given only for firm matches. Only some rows state a clone size, as once, few, many or a class for expanded clones.

V gene,D gene,clone size,J gene,CDR3 protein,CDR3 DNA
TRBV7-9,TRBD1,NA,TRBJ1-3,CASSSYRGGNTIYF,TGTGCCAGCAGCTCATACAGGGGTGGAAACACCATATATTTT
TRBV4-3,TRBD1,NA,TRBJ2-5,CASSPYPTQGGETQYF,TGCGCCAGCAGCCCCTACCCGACACAGGGGGGAGAGACCCAGTACTTC
TRBV4-2,TRBD1,NA,TRBJ1-1,CASSQEEGAPGTEAFF,TGTGCCAGCAGCCAGGAAGAGGGGGCGCCGGGGACTGAAGCTTTCTTT
TRBV11-2,NA,NA,TRBJ2-3,CASSLRGQATDTQYF,TGTGCCAGCAGCTTACGGGGTCAGGCAACAGATACGCAGTATTTT
TRBV10-3,TRBD2,few,TRBJ2-2,CAISVGTSGTNTGELFF,TGTGCCATCAGTGTAGGGACTAGCGGGACGAACACCGGGGAGCTGTTTTTT
TRBV28,NA,NA,TRBJ1-2,CASSPSLRANYGYTF,TGTGCCAGCAGTCCCTCCTTAAGAGCTAACTATGGCTACACCTTC
TRBV9,TRBD1,once,TRBJ1-4,CASSVAPGQGEKLFF,TGTGCCAGCAGCGTAGCCCCGGGACAGGGTGAGAAACTGTTTTTT
TRBV7-6,TRBD2,once,TRBJ2-2,CASSSPSGGAYTGELFF,TGTGCCAGCAGCTCGCCTAGCGGGGGGGCCTACACCGGGGAGCTGTTTTTT
TRBV10-1,TRBD2,NA,TRBJ2-5,CASSESRASGQETQYF,TGCGCCAGCAGTGAGTCTCGCGCTAGCGGTCAAGAGACCCAGTACTTC
TRBV19,TRBD1,NA,TRBJ1-2,CASTPQGTGNYGYTF,TGTGCCAGTACCCCACAGGGGACAGGGAACTATGGCTACACCTTC
TRBV5-4,TRBD2,NA,TRBJ2-1,CASSLGTSGRNEQFF,TGTGCCAGCAGCTTGGGAACTAGCGGGAGGAATGAGCAGTTCTTC
TRBV6-5,NA,NA,TRBJ2-5,CASSYSGAETQYF,TGTGCCAGCAGTTACTCGGGAGCAGAGACCCAGTACTTC
TRBV5-1,TRBD1,NA,TRBJ1-2,CASSPGTGGGVDGYTF,TGCGCCAGCAGCCCCGGGACAGGGGGCGGGGTGGATGGCTACACCTTC
TRBV28,NA,NA,TRBJ1-6,CASSPPRGSSYNSPLHF,TGTGCCAGCAGTCCCCCGCGCGGGAGCTCCTATAATTCACCCCTCCACTTT
TRBV12-3/TRBV12-4,TRBD1,NA,TRBJ1-1,CASIQGVGTEAFF,TGTGCCAGCATCCAGGGGGTCGGGACTGAAGCTTTCTTT
TRBV27,TRBD2,NA,TRBJ2-1,CASSLASGMNEQFF,TGTGCCAGCAGTTTAGCTAGCGGGATGAATGAGCAGTTCTTC
TRBV27,TRBD2,NA,TRBJ2-5,CASSFGPAGGWETQYF,TGTGCCAGCAGTTTCGGCCCAGCGGGGGGTTGGGAGACCCAGTACTTC
TRBV6-2/TRBV6-3,NA,NA,TRBJ2-5,CASSPEVQYQETQYF,TGTGCCAGCAGCCCCGAAGTCCAGTACCAAGAGACCCAGTACTTC
TRBV20-1,NA,few,TRBJ2-3,CSASKAQGIHTQYF,TGCAGTGCTAGTAAGGCGCAGGGCATCCATACGCAGTATTTT
TRBV28,NA,NA,TRBJ2-7,CASRSYYGQPYEQYF,TGTGCCAGCAGATCATACTACGGACAGCCCTACGAGCAGTACTTC
TRBV20-1,NA,few,TRBJ2-5,CSAAEETQYF,TGCAGTGCCGCGGAAGAGACCCAGTACTTC
TRBV12-3/TRBV12-4,NA,NA,TRBJ1-4,CASSRQKNEKLFF,TGTGCCAGCAGTCGACAGAAGAATGAAAAACTGTTTTTT
TRBV18,TRBD1,NA,TRBJ1-1,CASTARPGGTEAFF,TGTGCCAGCACGGCCCGTCCAGGGGGGACTGAAGCTTTCTTT
TRBV6-5,TRBD2,NA,TRBJ2-1,CASSTQRESPLEQFF,TGTGCCAGCAGCACCCAGCGGGAGAGCCCTCTGGAGCAGTTCTTC
TRBV28,TRBD1,NA,TRBJ1-5,CASTSRGNLRQPQHF,TGTGCCAGCACCTCCAGGGGGAATCTGAGGCAGCCCCAGCATTTT
TRBV7-2,TRBD1,NA,TRBJ1-1,CASSSDRKLGRAFF,TGTGCCAGCAGCTCGGACAGGAAACTAGGTAGGGCTTTCTTT
TRBV28,NA,once,TRBJ1-4,CASSRTKQGWREKLFF,TGTGCCAGCAGCCGAACGAAACAGGGTTGGCGTGAAAAACTGTTTTTT
TRBV13,TRBD2,once,TRBJ2-1,CASSKYYRTSEHNEQFF,TGTGCCAGCAGCAAGTATTATAGGACTAGCGAGCACAATGAGCAGTTCTTC
TRBV5-4,NA,once,TRBJ1-2,CASSPYRAGGGYTF,TGTGCCAGCAGCCCCTACAGGGCTGGAGGAGGCTACACCTTC
TRBV6-5,NA,NA,TRBJ2-7,CASSRSLSETPEQYF,TGTGCCAGCAGTAGATCCCTATCAGAGACACCCGAGCAGTACTTC
TRBV10-3,NA,NA,TRBJ1-1,CAISESGDTEAFF,TGTGCCATCAGTGAGTCGGGAGACACTGAAGCTTTCTTT
TRBV6-6,NA,NA,TRBJ1-4,CASSLPGEKLFF,TGTGCCAGCAGCCTACCTGGTGAAAAACTGTTTTTT
TRBV11-3,TRBD1,NA,TRBJ1-1,CASSLRDSYTEAFF,TGTGCCAGCAGCTTAAGGGACAGCTACACTGAAGCTTTCTTT
TRBV11-2,NA,NA,TRBJ2-7,CASSLPQYYEQYF,TGTGCCAGCAGCTTGCCTCAGTACTACGAGCAGTACTTC
TRBV13,NA,NA,TRBJ2-3,CASSFGRVTDTQYF,TGTGCCAGCAGCTTCGGGAGAGTAACAGATACGCAGTATTTT
TRBV5-5,TRBD2,NA,TRBJ2-5,CASSHLRGGETQYF,TGTGCCAGCAGCCACCTCCGGGGGGGAGAGACCCAGTACTTC
TRBV5-6,TRBD1,NA,TRBJ1-1,CASSTWTGRVEAFF,TGTGCCAGCAGCACATGGACAGGGAGGGTTGAAGCTTTCTTT
TRBV7-9,NA,few,TRBJ2-3,CASSPGSAGAQNTQYF,TGTGCCAGCAGCCCCGGTTCCGCGGGCGCTCAAAATACGCAGTATTTT
TRBV14,NA,few,TRBJ2-5,CASSQDGRGSQETQYF,TGTGCCAGCAGCCAAGATGGAAGGGGAAGCCAAGAGACCCAGTACTTC
TRBV5-6,NA,NA,TRBJ1-2,CASSLGSGVVYGYTF,TGTGCCAGCAGCTTGGGTTCGGGGGTTGTTTATGGCTACACCTTC
TRBV4-1,TRBD2,once,TRBJ2-4,CASSQDRRASGSLAKNIQYF,TGCGCCAGCAGCCAAGATAGAAGGGCTAGCGGATCTCTAGCCAAAAACATTCAGTACTTC
TRBV28,TRBD1,NA,TRBJ1-2,CASRRQGVRGYTF,TGTGCCAGCAGGCGCCAGGGGGTACGTGGCTACACCTTC
TRBV27,NA,NA,TRBJ2-2,CASSFGGMVGELFF,TGTGCCAGCAGTTTTGGCGGGATGGTCGGGGAGCTGTTTTTT
TRBV29-1,NA,NA,TRBJ2-7,CSGGAGYEQYF,TGCAGCGGGGGGGCAGGTTACGAGCAGTACTTC
TRBV18,NA,NA,TRBJ1-2,CASSPQDGAGNYGYTF,TGTGCCAGCTCACCACAGGATGGGGCGGGGAACTATGGCTACACCTTC
TRBV19,TRBD2,NA,TRBJ2-5,CASSMIPTSGQETQYF,TGTGCCAGTAGTATGATACCGACTAGCGGTCAAGAGACCCAGTACTTC
TRBV28,TRBD1,NA,TRBJ2-7,CASLPSRGGRVSPEQYF,TGTGCCAGTCTACCTTCCAGAGGGGGCAGGGTGAGCCCCGAGCAGTACTTC
TRBV7-2,TRBD2,NA,TRBJ2-5,CASSLALRPGGNLYQETQYF,TGTGCCAGCAGCTTAGCCCTCCGTCCGGGAGGTAACCTGTACCAAGAGACCCAGTACTTC
TRBV5-1,TRBD1,NA,TRBJ2-5,CASSLADRAETQYF,TGCGCCAGCAGCTTGGCAGACAGGGCGGAGACCCAGTACTTC
TRBV19,TRBD2,few,TRBJ2-3,CASSISSGSQDTQYF,TGTGCCAGTAGTATCTCGAGCGGGAGTCAAGATACGCAGTATTTT
TRBV6-5,NA,NA,TRBJ1-4,CASRLQGNSEKLFF,TGTGCCAGCAGGCTACAGGGTAACTCGGAAAAACTGTTTTTT
TRBV12-3/TRBV12-4,NA,NA,TRBJ1-2,CASSLKSGGGYTF,TGTGCCAGCAGTTTAAAAAGCGGGGGGGGCTACACCTTC
TRBV4-2,TRBD2,once,TRBJ2-3,CASSQEVGLAGDPTDTQYF,TGTGCCAGCAGCCAAGAGGTAGGACTAGCGGGGGACCCCACAGATACGCAGTATTTT
TRBV5-6,NA,NA,TRBJ1-6,CASSSVRYNSPLHF,TGTGCCAGCAGCTCAGTCAGGTATAATTCACCCCTCCACTTT
TRBV30,TRBD2,NA,TRBJ2-2,CAWSLGGTGELFF,TGTGCCTGGAGTTTGGGGGGGACCGGGGAGCTGTTTTTT